These 7 T cell receptor beta chains originate from one sample sequenced in a study of CD8 T cells in Susac syndrome. Reverse transcription of about 0.45 to 1 ug RNA used random hexamers. One entry per CDR3 protein results from TCRdb running MiXCR on the immunoSEQ multiplex PCR reads. The sample records 100,000 to 150,000 distinct CDR3 sequences, more than 90% being singletons. Input material: CD8+ T cells from PBMCs. These receptors were collected from a human donor with Susac syndrome.

V gene TRBV3-1 combines with J gene TRBJ1-1; the D gene is possibly TRBD1 (5 bases). Germline CDR1 reads LGHDT; CDR2 reads YNNKEL (reference sequence). V was cut by 0 bases and J by 5 bases, with 16 bases left in between. CDR3 length equals 16 residues. CDR3 DNA sequence: TGTGCCAGCAGCCAAGATCTTCTGCAGGGTGGGACTGAAGCTTTCTTT. Protein product: CASSQDLLQGGTEAFF.

The chain links TRBV2 to TRBJ1-5; D not resolved. The CDR3 totals 14 residues. The germline V gene has CDR1 SNHLY and CDR2 FYNNEI. With 1 base removed from V and 4 bases from J, the gap between germline ends came to 8 bases. DNA of the CDR3: TGTGCCAGCAGTGAAGGTTTGGGAAATCAGCCCCAGCATTTT. Translation gives CASSEGLGNQPQHF.

The V gene is TRBV12-3 or TRBV12-4, the J gene TRBJ2-7; 8 nucleotides align to TRBD2. This CDR3 region has 14 residues. V was pared by 3 bases and J by 3 bases, with 4 bases of the junction left unmatched. CDR3 residues: CASSFGTSGYEQYF. DNA for the CDR3: TGTGCCAGCAGTTTTGGTACTAGCGGCTACGAGCAGTACTTC.

V and J are TRBV20-1 and TRBJ1-1; D unresolved. CDR1 is DFQATT, CDR2 SNEGSKA, per germline (reference sequence). V dropped 3 bases and J dropped 3 bases, with 11 bases sitting between them. The CDR3 spans 13 residues. As DNA, the CDR3 is TGCAGTGCTAGGGAGGGTTCGGACACTGAAGCTTTCTTT. Translating it yields CSAREGSDTEAFF.

V usage is TRBV20-1 and J usage is TRBJ2-7; 8 bases align to TRBD1. Germline CDR1 reads DFQATT; CDR2 reads SNEGSKA (reference sequence). V gave up 7 bases and J gave up 4 bases; unmatched junction bases: 12. This CDR3 region has 14 residues. CDR3 DNA: TGCAGTGTAATATCCGGGACAGGATCTTACGAGCAGTACTTC. Translating gives CSVISGTGSYEQYF.

The chain uses TRBV7-3 and TRBJ2-3, with D unclear. The CDR3 has 14 residues. V lost 5 bases and J 1 base, leaving 10 bases between the germline ends. Germline lookup yields CDR1 SGHTA and CDR2 FQGTGA. CDR3 protein: CASSAPDGTDTQYF. The CDR3 DNA reads as TGTGCCAGCAGCGCCCCAGATGGCACAGATACGCAGTATTTT.

V and J are TRBV4-1 and TRBJ2-7; tentatively, D is TRBD1 (6 bases). V was cut by 6 bases and J by 0 bases, with 15 bases left in between. The germline CDR1 and CDR2 sequences are MGHRA and YSYEKL. This CDR3 region has 15 residues. CDR3 residues: CASRVATGSSYEQYF. CDR3 DNA sequence: TGCGCCAGCAGAGTCGCGACAGGCAGCTCCTACGAGCAGTACTTC.